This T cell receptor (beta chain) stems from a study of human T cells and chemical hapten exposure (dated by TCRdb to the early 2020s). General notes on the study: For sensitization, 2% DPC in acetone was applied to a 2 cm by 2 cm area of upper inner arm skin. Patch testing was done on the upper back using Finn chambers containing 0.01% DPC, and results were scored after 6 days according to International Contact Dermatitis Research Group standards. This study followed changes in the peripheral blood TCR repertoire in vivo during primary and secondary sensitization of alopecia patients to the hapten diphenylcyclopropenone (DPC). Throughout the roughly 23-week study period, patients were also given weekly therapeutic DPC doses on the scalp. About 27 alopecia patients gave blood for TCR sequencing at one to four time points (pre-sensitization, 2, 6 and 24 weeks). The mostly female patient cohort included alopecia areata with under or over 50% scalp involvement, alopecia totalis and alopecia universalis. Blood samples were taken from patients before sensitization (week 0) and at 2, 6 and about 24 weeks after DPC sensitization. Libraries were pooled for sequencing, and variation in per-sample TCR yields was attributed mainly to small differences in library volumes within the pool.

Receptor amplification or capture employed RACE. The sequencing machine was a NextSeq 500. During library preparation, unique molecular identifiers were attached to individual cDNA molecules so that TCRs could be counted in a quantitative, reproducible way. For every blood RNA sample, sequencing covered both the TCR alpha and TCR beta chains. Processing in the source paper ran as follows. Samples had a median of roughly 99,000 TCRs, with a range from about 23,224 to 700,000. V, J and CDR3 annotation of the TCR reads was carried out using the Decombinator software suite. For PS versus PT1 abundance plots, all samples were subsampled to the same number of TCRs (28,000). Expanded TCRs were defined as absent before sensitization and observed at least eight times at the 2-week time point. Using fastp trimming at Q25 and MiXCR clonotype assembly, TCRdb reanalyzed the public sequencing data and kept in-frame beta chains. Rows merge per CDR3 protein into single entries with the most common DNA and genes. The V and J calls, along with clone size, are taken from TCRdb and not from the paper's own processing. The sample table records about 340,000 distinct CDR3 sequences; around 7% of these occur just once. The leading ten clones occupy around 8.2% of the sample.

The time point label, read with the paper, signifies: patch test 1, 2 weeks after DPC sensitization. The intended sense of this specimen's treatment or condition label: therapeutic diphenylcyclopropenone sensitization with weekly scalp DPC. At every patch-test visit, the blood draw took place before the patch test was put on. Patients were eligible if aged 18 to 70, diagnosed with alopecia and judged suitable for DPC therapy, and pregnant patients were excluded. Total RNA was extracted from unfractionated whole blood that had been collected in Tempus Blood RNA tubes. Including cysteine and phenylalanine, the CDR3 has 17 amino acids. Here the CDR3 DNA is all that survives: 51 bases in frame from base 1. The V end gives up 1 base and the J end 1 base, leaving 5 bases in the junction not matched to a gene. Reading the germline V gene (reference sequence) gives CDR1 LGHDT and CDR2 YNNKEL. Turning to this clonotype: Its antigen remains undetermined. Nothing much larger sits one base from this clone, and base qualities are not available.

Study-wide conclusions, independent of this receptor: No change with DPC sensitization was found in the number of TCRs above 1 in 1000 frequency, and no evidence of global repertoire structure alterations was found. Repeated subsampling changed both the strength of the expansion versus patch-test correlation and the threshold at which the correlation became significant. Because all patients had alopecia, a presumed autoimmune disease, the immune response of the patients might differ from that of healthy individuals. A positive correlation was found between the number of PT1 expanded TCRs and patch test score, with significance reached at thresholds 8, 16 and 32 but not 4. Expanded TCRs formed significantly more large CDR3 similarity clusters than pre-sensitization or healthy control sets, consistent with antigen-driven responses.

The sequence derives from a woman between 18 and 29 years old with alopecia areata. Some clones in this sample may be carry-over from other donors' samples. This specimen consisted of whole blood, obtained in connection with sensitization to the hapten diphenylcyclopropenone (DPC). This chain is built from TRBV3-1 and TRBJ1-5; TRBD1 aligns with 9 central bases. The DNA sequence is TGTGCCAGCAGCCAAGTCGCCGGGACAGGGAGCAATCAGCCCCAGCATTTT. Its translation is CASSQVAGTGSNQPQHF.